Listed here are 20 T cell receptor beta chains from one sample, sequenced in a study of cytotoxic CD8 clonotypes in ibrutinib-treated CLL. The table came from immunoSEQ multiplex PCR; TCRdb's copy has only in-frame clones and leaves some out. This table holds about 200,000 clones, roughly 72% found once. Specimen: PBMCs, collected after 24 months of ibrutinib treatment. The receptors come from a human donor with chronic lymphocytic leukemia.

The V and J genes are TRBV10-3 and TRBJ2-2; 12 bases align to TRBD2. Unmatched junction bases numbered 10, after V lost 7 bases and J lost 4 bases. CDR1 and CDR2 (germline): ENHRY, SYGVKD. The CDR3 is 17 amino acids. The CDR3 coding sequence is TGTGCCATCACCGGGACTAGCGGGTGGGCCTCCACCGGGGAGCTGTTTTTT. It specifies CAITGTSGWASTGELFF.

The chain is built from TRBV6-1 and TRBJ2-2; D not resolved. Germline V gives CDR1 MNHNS, CDR2 SASEGT. The CDR3 totals 12 residues. Trimming took off 8 bases at V and 1 base at J, with 5 bases between the two ends. The CDR3 region is CASSVNTGELFF. The CDR3 DNA sequence: TGTGCCAGCTCAGTGAACACCGGGGAGCTGTTTTTT.

V usage is TRBV6-6 and J usage is TRBJ2-1; 7 bases match TRBD1. V gave up 4 bases and J gave up 9 bases; unmatched junction bases: 6. This CDR3 spans 13 amino acids. CDR1 is MNHNY, CDR2 SVGAGI, per germline (reference sequence). CDR3 sequence (DNA): TGTGCCAGCAGTTCGTCGACAGGGACTGAGCAGTTCTTC. Translated: CASSSSTGTEQFF.

The chain couples TRBV15 to TRBJ2-5; 10 bases match TRBD1. CDR1 and CDR2 from the germline V gene are LNHNV and YYDKDF (reference sequence). There are 17 residues in the CDR3. V was clipped by 0 bases and J by 8 bases; unmatched bases: 12. In DNA form, the CDR3 reads TGTGCCACCAGCAGAGATAAGTTGGGACAGGGGCCAGAAACCCAGTACTTC. Amino acid sequence: CATSRDKLGQGPETQYF.

The rearrangement links TRBV10-3 to TRBJ2-2, with 7 bases matching TRBD2. Germline trimming cut 6 bases from V and 3 bases from J; bases unmatched to any gene: 4. The CDR3 spans 14 residues. In germline, CDR1 is ENHRY, CDR2 SYGVKD. The CDR3 DNA reads TGTGCCATCAGCGCGGGAGTCGACACCGGGGAGCTGTTTTTT. This translates into CAISAGVDTGELFF.

V usage is TRBV29-1 and J usage is TRBJ2-1, with 7 bases matching TRBD2. Germline CDR1 and CDR2: SQVTM and ANQGSEA. V dropped 4 bases and J dropped 4; count of bases not matched to a gene: 4. This CDR3 region has 13 residues. This CDR3 is CSVATGGYNEQFF. CDR3 in DNA: TGCAGCGTTGCAACGGGAGGATACAATGAGCAGTTCTTC.

This clone was observed a few times. This chain joins TRBV18 and TRBJ2-5, with TRBD1 matching 9 bases. The CDR3 length is 15 residues. The germline gives CDR1 KGHSH, CDR2 LQKENI. The junction had 1 base not matched to a gene; V was cut back by 0 bases and J by 2 bases. CDR3 sequence (DNA): TGTGCCAGCTCACCACCGGACAGGGGACAAGAGACCCAGTACTTC. As protein: CASSPPDRGQETQYF.

The rearrangement joins TRBV5-6 to TRBJ2-7; D uncertain. Germline CDR1 and CDR2: SGHDT and YYEEEE. The length of the CDR3 is 14 residues. V dropped 1 base and J dropped 5 bases, with 13 bases sitting between them. CDR3 residues: CASSLRAVSDEQYF. CDR3 DNA sequence: TGTGCCAGCAGCTTGAGGGCCGTGTCGGACGAGCAGTACTTC.

This clone has more than one count but fewer than ten. The chain couples TRBV6-5 to TRBJ1-1, with 9 bases identical to TRBD1. Germline V lookup: CDR1 MNHEY, CDR2 SVGAGI. This CDR3 spans 14 amino acids. Trimming at V came to 9 bases and at J to 4 bases, leaving 9 bases not matched to a gene. CDR3 DNA sequence: TGTGCCAGTGTCGGAACAGGGGGCGTCACTGAAGCTTTCTTT. It codes for CASVGTGGVTEAFF.

This sequence joins TRBV11-2 and TRBJ2-7; 8 bases line up with TRBD2. Trimming cost V 1 base and J 0 bases; bases outside gene matches: 2. The V gene's germline CDR1 is SGHAT and CDR2 FQNNGV. This CDR3 region has 15 residues. CDR3 sequence reads: CASSLVSGSSYEQYF. The CDR3 nucleotides read TGTGCCAGCAGCTTAGTAAGCGGGAGCTCCTACGAGCAGTACTTC. The full variable domain, with the rest looked up from reference TRBV11-2 and TRBJ2-7, is EAGVAQSPRYKIIEKRQSVAFWCNPISGHATLYWYQQILGQGPKLLIQFQNNGVVDDSQLPKDRFSAERLKGVDSTLKIQPAKLEDSAVYLCASSLVSGSSYEQYFGPGTRLTVT.

This chain uses TRBV4-3 with TRBJ1-5; D remains ambiguous. This CDR3 spans 14 amino acids. V lost 0 bases to trimming and J lost 6 bases, with 9 bases between them. The V gene's germline CDR1 is LGHNA and CDR2 YSLEER. The CDR3 sequence: CASSQELRTQPQHF. The DNA of the CDR3 is TGCGCCAGCAGCCAAGAGCTGCGAACTCAGCCCCAGCATTTT.

The chain is built from TRBV28 and TRBJ2-7; 7 bases line up with TRBD1. There are 16 residues in the CDR3. Germline values: CDR1 MDHEN, CDR2 SYDVKM. V shed 2 bases, J shed 9 bases, and the junction held 16 bases outside the gene matches. The CDR3 spells CASSLANRGPLLVQYF. The CDR3 DNA follows: TGTGCCAGCAGTTTAGCCAACAGGGGCCCTCTTCTCGTGCAGTACTTC.

In its sample, this clone was seen a few times. The V call is TRBV28, the J call TRBJ1-2; D is undetermined. The CDR3 is made up of 11 amino acids. V shed 8 bases and J shed 7 bases, with 11 bases lying between them. Germline CDR1 MDHEN, CDR2 SYDVKM. The CDR3 sequence is CASWGNLGYTF. CDR3 nucleotide sequence: TGTGCCAGCTGGGGTAATCTTGGCTACACCTTC.

The chain has TRBV18 and TRBJ2-6, with 7 nucleotides matching TRBD1. V was clipped by 1 base and J by 0 bases; unmatched bases: 15. Germline CDR1 is KGHSH and CDR2 is LQKENI. The CDR3 consists of 21 residues. The CDR3 protein is CASSPRGIRDRFPSGANVLTF. CDR3 bases: TGTGCCAGCTCACCACGTGGGATCCGGGACAGATTCCCCTCTGGGGCCAACGTCCTGACTTTC. The full variable domain, its missing parts supplied by reference TRBV18 and TRBJ2-6, is NAGVMQNPRHLVRRRGQEARLRCSPMKGHSHVYWYRQLPEEGLKFMVYLQKENIIDESGMPKERFSAEFPKEGPSILRIQQVVRGDSAAYFCASSPRGIRDRFPSGANVLTFGAGSRLTVL.

The V and J genes are TRBV5-4 and TRBJ1-2; D unresolved. CDR1 is SGHNT, CDR2 YYREEE, per germline (reference sequence). With 2 bases removed from V and 0 bases from J, the gap between germline ends came to 8 bases. CDR3 length: 14 residues. The CDR3 here is CASSFSGANYGYTF. CDR3 DNA: TGTGCCAGCAGCTTTTCCGGGGCTAACTATGGCTACACCTTC. Combining the CDR3 with reference TRBV5-4 and TRBJ1-2 gives the whole variable domain ETGVTQSPTHLIKTRGQQVTLRCSSQSGHNTVSWYQQALGQGPQFIFQYYREEENGRGNFPPRFSGLQFPNYSSELNVNALELDDSALYLCASSFSGANYGYTFGSGTRLTVV.

The V and J genes are TRBV2 and TRBJ1-1; D might be TRBD1 (6 bases). The germline CDR1 and CDR2 sequences are SNHLY and FYNNEI. The CDR3 is made up of 14 amino acids. V was shortened by 7 bases and J by 9 bases, with 21 bases between the two germline ends. CDR3 sequence reads: CASTLIQGTTQAFF. CDR3 DNA: TGTGCCAGCACCCTGATCCAGGGGACTACTCAAGCTTTCTTT. Using reference TRBV2 and TRBJ1-1 for the parts outside the CDR3, the full variable domain is EPEVTQTPSHQVTQMGQEVILRCVPISNHLYFYWYRQILGQKVEFLVSFYNNEISEKSEIFDDQFSVERPDGSNFTLKIRSTKLEDSAMYFCASTLIQGTTQAFFGQGTRLTVV.

This chain links TRBV11-2 with TRBJ2-2, with D tentatively TRBD2 (6 bases). The V end lost 5 bases, the J end lost 0 bases, and 13 bases lay between the germline ends. This CDR3 region has 16 residues. The germline CDR1 and CDR2 sequences are SGHAT and FQNNGV. The CDR3 nucleotides read TGTGCCAGCAGCCTTACGGGAGCCACGAACACCGGGGAGCTGTTTTTT. This encodes CASSLTGATNTGELFF.

The chain uses TRBV4-3 and TRBJ2-7; either TRBD1 or TRBD2 may fit D (5 bases each). Per germline, CDR1 LGHNA and CDR2 YSLEER. V was clipped by 4 bases and J by 0 bases, with 16 bases between them. This CDR3 comprises 16 residues. CDR3 protein: CASSPLDGTSSYEQYF. The CDR3 region has the DNA TGCGCCAGCAGCCCCTTGGACGGGACGAGCTCCTACGAGCAGTACTTC.

This clone was counted a single time. The chain links TRBV7-9 to TRBJ2-2; the D is unclear. There are 14 residues in the CDR3. Per the germline V gene, CDR1 is SEHNR and CDR2 is FQNEAQ (reference sequence). V was trimmed by 2 bases and J by 1 base, leaving 5 bases between them. The CDR3 sequence: CASSLSRNTGELFF. CDR3 DNA sequence: TGTGCCAGCAGCTTATCTCGGAACACCGGGGAGCTGTTTTTT.

This chain uses TRBV9 with TRBJ1-2; a possible D gene is TRBD1 (6 bases). The germline V gene encodes CDR1 SGDLS and CDR2 YYNGEE. The V and J ends lost 0 bases and 2 bases respectively, with 8 bases between them. The CDR3 consists of 14 residues. The CDR3 DNA sequence: TGTGCCAGCAGCGTAGTCACAGGGAACTATGGCTACACCTTC. Translation: CASSVVTGNYGYTF.